Listed below are T cell receptor beta chains from one sample, sequenced in a study of T-cell memory formation after mild COVID-19. One entry per CDR3 protein, called by TCRdb with MiXCR from the 5' RACE reads. In the table there are under 250,000 distinct CDR3 sequences, 15% of which are singletons. The material sequenced was PBMCs or a T cell subset sorted from them (not recorded which). Every receptor here comes from an adult woman who had mild COVID-19 (a few samples of this study predate the infection). Cell type and time point are not known. Both conserved end residues are part of each CDR3. A D gene is named only where the DNA matches it firmly. Not all rows give a size; the values are once, few, many and, for expanded clones, a class.

clone size: -; J gene: TRBJ2-1; V gene: TRBV7-8; D gene: TRBD2; CDR3 DNA: TGTGCCAGCGCCGGGACTAGCGCCAATTCCTACAATGAGCAGTTCTTC; CDR3 protein: CASAGTSANSYNEQFF
clone size: -; J gene: TRBJ1-6; V gene: TRBV7-2; D gene: -; CDR3 DNA: TGTGCCAGCAGCTCAAGGGGCGGAATTTATAATTCACCCCTCCACTTT; CDR3 protein: CASSSRGGIYNSPLHF
clone size: few; J gene: TRBJ1-1; V gene: TRBV18; D gene: -; CDR3 DNA: TGTGCCAGCTCACCATCGTATCCAGTCAGAATGAACACTGAAGCTTTCTTT; CDR3 protein: CASSPSYPVRMNTEAFF
clone size: few; J gene: TRBJ1-2; V gene: TRBV12-3/TRBV12-4; D gene: -; CDR3 DNA: TGTGCCAGCAGTAAGGACAGATATGGCTACACCTTC; CDR3 protein: CASSKDRYGYTF
clone size: -; J gene: TRBJ2-3; V gene: TRBV2; D gene: TRBD1; CDR3 DNA: TGTGCCAGCAGGCTTACAGGGGGCACAGATACGCAGTATTTT; CDR3 protein: CASRLTGGTDTQYF
clone size: -; J gene: TRBJ1-1; V gene: TRBV5-1; D gene: TRBD1; CDR3 DNA: TGCGCCAGCAGCTGGGACAGTCCCGCTACCACCTCCCCCAATACTGAAGCTTTCTTT; CDR3 protein: CASSWDSPATTSPNTEAFF
clone size: -; J gene: TRBJ1-5; V gene: TRBV5-1; D gene: -; CDR3 DNA: TGCGCCAGCAGCTTGTACCAGGGCGACAATCAGCCCCAGCATTTT; CDR3 protein: CASSLYQGDNQPQHF
clone size: -; J gene: TRBJ2-5; V gene: TRBV5-1; D gene: -; CDR3 DNA: TGCGCCAGCAGCTTGGGGGCGGGGGCGAGTCAAGAGACCCAGTACTTC; CDR3 protein: CASSLGAGASQETQYF
clone size: -; J gene: TRBJ1-1; V gene: TRBV6-5; D gene: -; CDR3 DNA: TGTGCCAGCGGCCCGGACAGCGCCACTGAAGCTTTCTTT; CDR3 protein: CASGPDSATEAFF
clone size: few; J gene: TRBJ2-7; V gene: TRBV10-3; D gene: TRBD2; CDR3 DNA: TGTGCCACACGGTTGGCTAGCGGGAGAGACGAGCAGTACTTC; CDR3 protein: CATRLASGRDEQYF
clone size: -; J gene: TRBJ2-1; V gene: TRBV6-2/TRBV6-3; D gene: TRBD2; CDR3 DNA: TGTGCCAGCAGTGACCTGGGACTAGCGGGAACTAGCTCCTACAATGAGCAGTTCTTC; CDR3 protein: CASSDLGLAGTSSYNEQFF
clone size: few; J gene: TRBJ2-1; V gene: TRBV24-1; D gene: -; CDR3 DNA: TGTGCCACCAGTGATTTCGGCTCTTCCTACAATGAGCAGTTCTTC; CDR3 protein: CATSDFGSSYNEQFF
clone size: -; J gene: TRBJ1-1; V gene: TRBV25-1; D gene: -; CDR3 DNA: TGTGCCAGCAGAATAGGGGACCGGAAAGCTTTCTTT; CDR3 protein: CASRIGDRKAFF
clone size: -; J gene: TRBJ2-3; V gene: TRBV18; D gene: TRBD2; CDR3 DNA: TGTGCCAGCTCACCACCGGAGCTAGCGGGGGGACCCACAGATACGCAGTATTTT; CDR3 protein: CASSPPELAGGPTDTQYF
clone size: few; J gene: TRBJ1-2; V gene: TRBV29-1; D gene: TRBD1; CDR3 DNA: TGCAGCGTTGAGATTAGGGGACAGGGACGCCTCTGGGGCTACACCTTC; CDR3 protein: CSVEIRGQGRLWGYTF
clone size: -; J gene: TRBJ2-2; V gene: TRBV7-8; D gene: -; CDR3 DNA: TGTGCCAGCAGCTTACAGCCGCGAACCGGGGAGCTGTTTTTT; CDR3 protein: CASSLQPRTGELFF
clone size: -; J gene: TRBJ1-2; V gene: TRBV7-2; D gene: -; CDR3 DNA: TGTGCCAGCAGCTTAGCCACGACTATTGGCTACACCTTC; CDR3 protein: CASSLATTIGYTF
clone size: many; J gene: TRBJ1-1; V gene: TRBV20-1; D gene: -; CDR3 DNA: TGCAGTGCTTACCGTACCGATAACACTGAAGCTTTCTTT; CDR3 protein: CSAYRTDNTEAFF
clone size: -; J gene: TRBJ2-7; V gene: TRBV18; D gene: -; CDR3 DNA: TGTGCCAGCTCACCACCTTCCGTCTCCTACGAGCAGTACTTC; CDR3 protein: CASSPPSVSYEQYF
clone size: few; J gene: TRBJ2-5; V gene: TRBV28; D gene: -; CDR3 DNA: TGTGCCAGCAGTCGTCTAGGTCGCCAAGAGACCCAGTACTTC; CDR3 protein: CASSRLGRQETQYF
clone size: few; J gene: TRBJ2-1; V gene: TRBV7-9; D gene: -; CDR3 DNA: TGTGCCAGCAGTCAAACCCACCGAAAGCAGTTCTTC; CDR3 protein: CASSQTHRKQFF
clone size: few; J gene: TRBJ1-4; V gene: TRBV14; D gene: -; CDR3 DNA: TGTGCCAGCAGCCGGACCGGACAGAGGAATGAAAAACTGTTTTTT; CDR3 protein: CASSRTGQRNEKLFF
clone size: few; J gene: TRBJ1-2; V gene: TRBV3-1; D gene: -; CDR3 DNA: TGTGCCAGCAGCCAAGCAGGACCCCTCGGCGGCTACACCTTC; CDR3 protein: CASSQAGPLGGYTF
clone size: few; J gene: TRBJ2-3; V gene: TRBV2; D gene: TRBD2; CDR3 DNA: TGTGCCAGCAGCCCCTCGGCTAGCGGATTCACAGATACGCAGTATTTT; CDR3 protein: CASSPSASGFTDTQYF
clone size: few; J gene: TRBJ2-7; V gene: TRBV5-1; D gene: -; CDR3 DNA: TGCGCCAGCACCCCGTCGGACGGCCCAGGTGGTGAGCAGTACTTC; CDR3 protein: CASTPSDGPGGEQYF
clone size: few; J gene: TRBJ2-1; V gene: TRBV7-8; D gene: -; CDR3 DNA: TGTGCCAGCAGCTTAACTTTAGCGGTGTACAATGAGCAGTTCTTC; CDR3 protein: CASSLTLAVYNEQFF
clone size: -; J gene: TRBJ2-5; V gene: TRBV9; D gene: -; CDR3 DNA: TGTGCCAGCAGCGCCCAACCTCAGGGACGCGAGACCCAGTACTTC; CDR3 protein: CASSAQPQGRETQYF
clone size: few; J gene: TRBJ2-3; V gene: TRBV7-2; D gene: -; CDR3 DNA: TGTGCCAGCAGCTCCTTGGCAGATACGCAGTATTTT; CDR3 protein: CASSSLADTQYF
clone size: few; J gene: TRBJ2-7; V gene: TRBV6-5; D gene: -; CDR3 DNA: TGTGCCAGCCTAGGAAGCTCCTACGAGCAGTACTTC; CDR3 protein: CASLGSSYEQYF
clone size: few; J gene: TRBJ2-5; V gene: TRBV5-6; D gene: -; CDR3 DNA: TGTGCCAGCAGTTCAGGCCACTCAGGGGTGGAGACCCAGTACTTC; CDR3 protein: CASSSGHSGVETQYF
clone size: few; J gene: TRBJ2-5; V gene: TRBV7-2; D gene: -; CDR3 DNA: TGTGCCAGCAGCTCACAGGGAGGGCTCGAGACCCAGTACTTC; CDR3 protein: CASSSQGGLETQYF
clone size: few; J gene: TRBJ1-2; V gene: TRBV20-1; D gene: TRBD1; CDR3 DNA: TGCAGTGCTAGCAGGGGGAACTATGGCTACACCTTC; CDR3 protein: CSASRGNYGYTF
clone size: once; J gene: TRBJ2-3; V gene: TRBV30; D gene: -; CDR3 DNA: TGTGCCTGGAGTGCCAATCTGGATACGCAGTATTTT; CDR3 protein: CAWSANLDTQYF
clone size: -; J gene: TRBJ1-4; V gene: TRBV4-1; D gene: -; CDR3 DNA: TGCGCCAGCAGCCAAGATAGGAGGGGATATAATGAAAAACTGTTTTTT; CDR3 protein: CASSQDRRGYNEKLFF
clone size: -; J gene: TRBJ2-3; V gene: TRBV10-3; D gene: -; CDR3 DNA: TGTGCCATCAGTGTAAGGCGTGGTGGGCAGTATTTT; CDR3 protein: CAISVRRGGQYF
clone size: -; J gene: TRBJ2-6; V gene: TRBV7-2; D gene: TRBD2; CDR3 DNA: TGTGCCAGCAGCTCCACCTGGAGAGCGGGGTTCTCTGGGGCCAACGTCCTGACTTTC; CDR3 protein: CASSSTWRAGFSGANVLTF
clone size: few; J gene: TRBJ2-3; V gene: TRBV5-1; D gene: -; CDR3 DNA: TGCGCCAGCACCTCAGCTGGGCAGTACACAGATACGCAGTATTTT; CDR3 protein: CASTSAGQYTDTQYF
clone size: many; J gene: TRBJ1-2; V gene: TRBV20-1; D gene: -; CDR3 DNA: TGCAGTGCTAGCCGCGACAGCTACTATGGCTACACCTTC; CDR3 protein: CSASRDSYYGYTF
clone size: few; J gene: TRBJ2-3; V gene: TRBV20-1; D gene: -; CDR3 DNA: TGCAGTGGGACCTGGGGGGGCACAGATACGCAGTATTTT; CDR3 protein: CSGTWGGTDTQYF
clone size: -; J gene: TRBJ1-3; V gene: TRBV29-1; D gene: -; CDR3 DNA: TGCAGCGTTGTTCAGGCCTTCTCTGGAAACACCATATATTTT; CDR3 protein: CSVVQAFSGNTIYF